This T cell receptor (beta chain) was captured in a study of regulatory T cells in long-lasting Graves disease. Regarding the study as a whole: Possibly, accuracy suffered from the small sample size. More public clonotypes were shared by persistent patients (about 2,700) than by new patients (roughly 870). Persistent disease samples used TRBV28, TRBJ1-2 and TRBJ2-5 preferentially.

From germline, CDR1 is SEHNR and CDR2 FQNEAQ (reference sequence). Trimming shortened V by 8 bases and J by 8 bases, and 18 bases separated the two germline ends. The CDR3 extends over 14 amino acids. Time point here: newly diagnosed GD, antithyroid drugs for less than 3 months. Following extraction of RNA from PBMCs, that RNA was used to make the TCR library. With respect to this clonotype: Its antigen remains unknown.

Building the TCR beta libraries relied on iRepertoire HTBI primers, and CDR3 regions underwent Arm-PCR. TCRdb ran MiXCR on the multiplex PCR reads and lists one entry per CDR3 protein. The sample lists a few hundred thousand distinct CDR3 sequences; 12% were seen once. The same specimen was also included in a second study, on T cells in Graves' hyperthyroidism and ophthalmopathy. Turning to that study: Patients having uncontrolled infection, another autoimmune disease, pregnancy or lactation were not included.

Sequenced here: peripheral blood mononuclear cells (PBMCs), sampled at new diagnosis, from a patient treated with antithyroid drugs. The receptor comes from a woman between 18 and 30 years old with Graves disease. The chain has TRBV7-9 and TRBJ1-4; tentative D call: TRBD1 (5 bases). CDR3: CASRYSARGEKLFF. CDR3 DNA sequence: TGTGCCAGCCGCTACAGCGCTCGGGGGGAAAAACTGTTTTTT.